Below, 24 T cell receptor beta chains from the same sample are listed, as sequenced in a study of sequential checkpoint blockade in melanoma. Treatment given: randomized to nivolumab then ipilimumab (arm A) or the reverse (arm B). The protocol was immunoSEQ multiplex PCR, while the TCRdb copy is restricted to in-frame clones and leaves out a portion. Among 1,500 to 2,000 clones listed, around 21% were seen once. The source material was tumor tissue (inferred from file names), sampled from a patient given nivolumab and ipilimumab in sequence. The receptors were gathered from a human donor with melanoma.

This chain joins TRBV6-8 and TRBJ1-3; D perhaps matches TRBD1 (5 bases). Trimming cost V 5 bases and J 3 bases, with 14 bases left between them. This CDR3 comprises 15 residues. Germline CDR1 is MNHGY and CDR2 is SAAAGT. CDR3 sequence reads: CASSRGGVGGNTIYF. The CDR3 region has the DNA TGTGCCAGCAGTCGTGGGGGGGTTGGTGGAAACACCATATATTTT.

This clone was detected only a few times. The V gene is TRBV1, the J gene TRBJ2-1; the table's D call of TRBD1 was not tested on the DNA. TRBV1 is assigned pseudogene status. CDR3 length: 16 amino acids. CDR3 sequence: CASSHSDTTFGNEQFF. The CDR3 DNA is TGCGCCAGCAGCCACTCAGACACCACCTTTGGTAATGAGCAGTTCTTC.

Sample share makes this clone medium-sized. The chain uses TRBV11-3 and TRBJ1-2, with 8 nucleotides matching TRBD1. The CDR3 spans 15 residues. Germline CDR1 and CDR2: SGHNT and YENEEA. V was pared by 3 bases and J by 2 bases, with 5 bases of the junction left unmatched. Written as DNA, the CDR3 is TGTGCCAGCAGCTTCTCCGGGACAGGAAACTATGGCTACACCTTC. Its protein is CASSFSGTGNYGYTF.

This clone showed up just a few times. This chain joins TRBV10-3 and TRBJ2-7; D ambiguous. The CDR3 contains 14 residues. The germline gives CDR1 ENHRY, CDR2 SYGVKD. The V end lost 2 bases, the J end lost 5 bases, and 13 bases lay between the germline ends. CDR3 amino acids: CAISEAWTVNEQYF. CDR3 DNA sequence: TGTGCCATCAGTGAGGCCTGGACGGTGAACGAGCAGTACTTC.

The rearrangement joins TRBV6-8 to TRBJ2-7; the match to TRBD2 covers 11 bases. The CDR3 extends over 14 amino acids. Trimming cost V 6 bases and J 3 bases; bases outside gene matches: 4. The germline V gene encodes CDR1 MNHGY and CDR2 SAAAGT. This chain's CDR3 is CASSRLAGGYEQYF. The CDR3 DNA is TGTGCCAGCAGCCGCCTAGCGGGGGGCTACGAGCAGTACTTC.

In its sample, this clone is medium-sized. The CDR3 here is CAISETKPDSVNSPLHF. CDR3 nucleotides: TGTGCCATCAGTGAGACTAAGCCGGACAGCGTTAATTCACCCCTCCACTTT. J is TRBJ1-6 and V is TRBV10-3, with D perhaps matching TRBD1 (6 bases). V was shortened by 2 bases and J by 6 bases, with 17 bases between the two germline ends. Germline CDR1 reads ENHRY; CDR2 reads SYGVKD. This CDR3 is built from 17 residues.

This clone has more than one count but fewer than ten. The V and J genes are TRBV28 and TRBJ2-5, with 10 bases aligning to TRBD1. V lost 6 bases to trimming and J lost 4 bases; unmatched junction nucleotides: 8. Germline-derived CDR1 and CDR2 are MDHEN and SYDVKM. The CDR3 length is 15 residues. CDR3: CASRPTTGGGETQYF. The CDR3 region has the DNA TGTGCCAGCAGACCAACGACAGGGGGCGGAGAGACCCAGTACTTC.

This clone is labeled as large (0.1 to 1%). This chain joins TRBV28 and TRBJ2-5; perhaps TRBD2 as D (5 bases). The CDR3 spans 16 residues. The ends were cut back, 3 bases at V and 0 bases at J, with 14 bases in the middle. Germline CDR1 reads MDHEN; CDR2 reads SYDVKM. The CDR3 is CASSFRGNLHQETQYF. In DNA form, the CDR3 reads TGTGCCAGCAGTTTCCGGGGAAATTTGCACCAAGAGACCCAGTACTTC. Using reference TRBV28 and TRBJ2-5 for the parts outside the CDR3, the full variable domain is DVKVTQSSRYLVKRTGEKVFLECVQDMDHENMFWYRQDPGLGLRLIYFSYDVKMKEKGDIPEGYSVSREKKERFSLILESASTNQTSMYLCASSFRGNLHQETQYFGPGTRLLVL.

By share, this clone counts as large. The gene calls are TRBV19 and TRBJ1-5, with D perhaps matching TRBD1 (5 bases). The germline V gene encodes CDR1 LNHDA and CDR2 SQIVND (reference sequence). This CDR3 contains 16 residues. With 6 bases removed from V and 2 bases from J, the gap between germline ends came to 17 bases. In DNA, the CDR3 is TGTGCCAGTAGCGCCTCTGGGGGGATAGGCAATCAGCCCCAGCATTTT. This gives the protein CASSASGGIGNQPQHF.

This clone was found a few times. The gene calls are TRBV11-3 and TRBJ1-4, with D possibly being TRBD1 (6 bases). The V gene's germline CDR1 is SGHNT and CDR2 YENEEA. The CDR3 sequence is 15 residues long. Trimming stripped 3 bases from V and 8 bases from J, with 16 bases between. CDR3 sequence reads: CASSFRRGGGEKLFF. In DNA form, the CDR3 reads TGTGCCAGCAGCTTTCGCAGGGGTGGTGGGGAAAAACTGTTTTTT.

By frequency in the sample, this clone is medium-sized. The chain joins TRBV13 to TRBJ2-7, with D hard to call. From germline, CDR1 is PRHDT and CDR2 FYEKMQ (reference sequence). V shed 0 bases and J shed 1 base, with 4 bases lying between them. The CDR3 sequence is 13 residues long. Here the CDR3 reads CASSLGRSYEQYF. For the CDR3, the DNA is TGTGCCAGCAGCTTAGGAAGATCCTACGAGCAGTACTTC.

This clone was seen a few times. This chain links TRBV19 with TRBJ1-6; 8 bases map to TRBD1. Trimming at V came to 6 bases and at J to 0 bases, leaving 4 bases not matched to a gene. Germline V gives CDR1 LNHDA, CDR2 SQIVND (reference sequence). CDR3 length equals 16 residues. CDR3 nucleotide sequence: TGTGCCAGTAGCACAGGGGGGAGCTCCTATAATTCACCCCTCCACTTT. Protein: CASSTGGSSYNSPLHF. Using reference TRBV19 and TRBJ1-6 for the parts outside the CDR3, the full variable domain is DGGITQSPKYLFRKEGQNVTLSCEQNLNHDAMYWYRQDPGQGLRLIYYSQIVNDFQKGDIAEGYSVSREKKESFPLTVTSAQKNPTAFYLCASSTGGSSYNSPLHFGNGTRLTVT.

The table lists this clone with a few counts. The V gene is TRBV19, the J gene TRBJ2-2, with 9 bases matching TRBD2. After removal of 3 bases from V and 6 bases from J, the junction contained 2 bases not matched to a gene. The length of the CDR3 is 14 residues. Germline-derived CDR1 and CDR2 are LNHDA and SQIVND (reference sequence). CDR3 bases: TGTGCCAGTAGTATGGGGACTAGCTCCGGGGAGCTGTTTTTT. Its protein product is CASSMGTSSGELFF.

The chain joins TRBV11-3 to TRBJ2-7; D might be TRBD2 (5 bases). This CDR3 contains 14 residues. The V gene's germline CDR1 is SGHNT and CDR2 YENEEA. V was cut by 1 base and J by 0 bases, with 7 bases left in between. For the CDR3, the DNA is TGTGCCAGCAGCTTAGTCGGGAACTCCTACGAGCAGTACTTC. It encodes CASSLVGNSYEQYF.

This chain connects TRBV19 to TRBJ2-6, with unresolved D. V was cut by 6 bases and J by 0 bases, with 12 bases left in between. CDR1 LNHDA and CDR2 SQIVND come from the germline V gene (reference sequence). This CDR3 is 16 amino acids long. CDR3 sequence: CASSINKGSGANVLTF. The CDR3 DNA reads TGTGCCAGTAGCATCAACAAAGGCTCTGGGGCCAACGTCCTGACTTTC.

The V call is TRBV19, the J call TRBJ2-7; either TRBD1 or TRBD2 may supply D (6 bases each). This CDR3 region has 13 residues. The V end was cut by 3 bases, the J end by 5 bases, with 11 bases between. Per the germline V gene, CDR1 is LNHDA and CDR2 is SQIVND (reference sequence). This CDR3 is CASSIRGLNEQYF. CDR3 in DNA: TGTGCCAGTAGTATCCGGGGGCTTAACGAGCAGTACTTC.

V usage is TRBV5-1 and J usage is TRBJ1-4; D possibly corresponds to TRBD1 (5 bases). Germline values: CDR1 SGHRS, CDR2 YFSETQ. The CDR3 has 15 residues. V shed 6 bases and J shed 8 bases, with 20 bases lying between them. The CDR3 DNA reads TGCGCCAGCAAAACGTTCGGGGGTTTGGGCGAAAAACTGTTTTTT. Translating it yields CASKTFGGLGEKLFF. Combining the CDR3 with reference TRBV5-1 and TRBJ1-4 gives the whole variable domain KAGVTQTPRYLIKTRGQQVTLSCSPISGHRSVSWYQQTPGQGLQFLFEYFSETQRNKGNFPGRFSGRQFSNSRSEMNVSTLELGDSALYLCASKTFGGLGEKLFFGSGTQLSVL.

This clone was observed a handful of times. This chain joins TRBV11-3 and TRBJ2-3; the D call may be TRBD1 or TRBD2 (5 bases each). The germline V gene has CDR1 SGHNT and CDR2 YENEEA. This CDR3 has 17 residues. V lost 0 bases and J lost 0, with 13 bases in between. This CDR3 is CASSLDLGVTSTDTQYF. CDR3 DNA sequence: TGTGCCAGCAGCTTAGATCTGGGGGTTACTAGCACAGATACGCAGTATTTT.

The chain employs TRBV28 and TRBJ2-7; D possibly uses TRBD1 or TRBD2 (7 bases each). Trimming removed 6 bases from V and 9 bases from J, with 27 bases in between. This CDR3 spans 16 amino acids. CDR1 and CDR2 from the germline V gene are MDHEN and SYDVKM. The CDR3 region is CASRTSGGGYPGRQYF. The CDR3 nucleotides are TGTGCCAGCAGAACCTCAGGGGGAGGGTATCCCGGTAGGCAGTACTTC.

This clone was counted a few times. The chain uses TRBV11-3 and TRBJ2-1, with 11 bases aligning to TRBD2. CDR1 and CDR2 from the germline V gene are SGHNT and YENEEA. The CDR3 consists of 16 residues. Germline trimming cut 5 bases from V and 5 bases from J; bases unmatched to any gene: 8. CDR3 amino acids: CASSPNSGGGHNEQFF. For the CDR3, the DNA is TGTGCCAGCAGCCCTAATAGCGGGGGGGGGCACAATGAGCAGTTCTTC.

V and J are TRBV11-3 and TRBJ1-6; possibly TRBD1 for D (6 bases). Trimming took off 2 bases at V and 10 bases at J, with 15 bases between the two ends. The germline V gene encodes CDR1 SGHNT and CDR2 YENEEA. The CDR3 is 15 amino acids. For the CDR3, the DNA is TGTGCCAGCAGCTTAAACAGGGACATCAGGTCACCCCTCCACTTT. Residues: CASSLNRDIRSPLHF.

Regarding this clone: This sample includes further DNA sequences coding for the same CDR3. J is TRBJ1-1 and V is TRBV5-1; D is possibly TRBD1 (6 bases). This CDR3 comprises 14 residues. With 0 bases removed from V and 4 bases from J, the gap between germline ends came to 10 bases. The germline V gene has CDR1 SGHRS and CDR2 YFSETQ. The CDR3 sequence: CASSLGGASTEAFF. CDR3 in DNA: TGCGCCAGCAGCTTGGGGGGGGCGAGCACTGAAGCTTTCTTT.

Sample share makes this clone medium-sized. V is TRBV6-8 and J is TRBJ1-2; no definite D call. Trimming cost V 0 bases and J 1 base, with 9 bases left between them. This CDR3 is built from 15 residues. Germline V gene sequence: CDR1 MNHGY, CDR2 SAAAGT. The CDR3 region is CASSYSISSNYGYTF. CDR3 bases: TGTGCCAGCAGTTACTCGATTAGCAGTAACTATGGCTACACCTTC.

The chain links TRBV19 to TRBJ2-2; weak D call: TRBD1 (5 bases). Trimming took 4 bases from V and 0 from J, leaving 21 bases between them. CDR3 length equals 19 residues. Germline V lookup: CDR1 LNHDA, CDR2 SQIVND (reference sequence). DNA of the CDR3: TGTGCCAGTAGTACCTCTGAGCAGGGTACTATCGCGAACACCGGGGAGCTGTTTTTT. Amino acid sequence: CASSTSEQGTIANTGELFF.